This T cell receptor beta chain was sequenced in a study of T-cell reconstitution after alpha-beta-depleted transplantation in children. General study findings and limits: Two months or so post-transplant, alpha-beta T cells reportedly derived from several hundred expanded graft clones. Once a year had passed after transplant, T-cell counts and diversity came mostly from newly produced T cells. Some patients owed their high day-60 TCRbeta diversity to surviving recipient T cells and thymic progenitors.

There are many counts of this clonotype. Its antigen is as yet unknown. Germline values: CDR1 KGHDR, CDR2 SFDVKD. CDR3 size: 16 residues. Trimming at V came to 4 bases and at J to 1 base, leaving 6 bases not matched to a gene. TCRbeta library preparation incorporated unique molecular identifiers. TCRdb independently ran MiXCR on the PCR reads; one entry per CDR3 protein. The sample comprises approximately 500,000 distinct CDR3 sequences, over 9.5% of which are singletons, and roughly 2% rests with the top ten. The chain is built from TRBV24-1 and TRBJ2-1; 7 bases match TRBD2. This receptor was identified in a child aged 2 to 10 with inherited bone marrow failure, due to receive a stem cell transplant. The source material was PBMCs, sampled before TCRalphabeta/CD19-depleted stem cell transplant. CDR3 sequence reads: CATSDLSGSSYNEQFF. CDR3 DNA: TGTGCCACCAGTGACCTTAGCGGGTCTTCCTACAATGAGCAGTTCTTC.